The present T cell receptor beta chain was sequenced within a study of blood T cell repertoires in COVID-19. The CDR3 contains 17 residues. The V gene lost 7 bases and the J gene lost 3 bases, with 24 bases spanning the gap. Germline CDR1 and CDR2: SEHNR and FQNEAQ (reference sequence). This clone was counted between two and nine times. Data came from immunoSEQ multiplex PCR; TCRdb stores just in-frame clones and leaves some out. The repertoire holds a few hundred thousand clones, with 87% as singletons. The chain recombines TRBV7-9 with TRBJ1-2; possibly TRBD1 for D (6 bases). The sequence derives from a woman aged 25 to 45 who had recovered from COVID-19. The sequencing sample was made of PBMCs or T cells enriched from blood (not recorded which). CDR3 DNA sequence: TGTGCCAGCACCGTTAATGGGGAGGGCAGGGGCGACTATGGCTACACCTTC. This codes for CASTVNGEGRGDYGYTF.